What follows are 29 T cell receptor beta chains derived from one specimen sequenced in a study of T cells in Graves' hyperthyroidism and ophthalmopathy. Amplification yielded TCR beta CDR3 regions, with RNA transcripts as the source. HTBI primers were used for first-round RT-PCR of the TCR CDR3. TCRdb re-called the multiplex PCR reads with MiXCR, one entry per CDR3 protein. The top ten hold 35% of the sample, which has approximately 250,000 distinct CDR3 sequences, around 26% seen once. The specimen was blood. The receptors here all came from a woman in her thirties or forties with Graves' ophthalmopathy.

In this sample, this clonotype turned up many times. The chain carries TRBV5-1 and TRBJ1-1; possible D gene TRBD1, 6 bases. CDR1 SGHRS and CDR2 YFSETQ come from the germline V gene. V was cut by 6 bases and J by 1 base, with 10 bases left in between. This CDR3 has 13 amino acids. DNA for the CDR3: TGCGCCAGCAAGGGGGAGGGGAACACTGAAGCTTTCTTT. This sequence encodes CASKGEGNTEAFF.

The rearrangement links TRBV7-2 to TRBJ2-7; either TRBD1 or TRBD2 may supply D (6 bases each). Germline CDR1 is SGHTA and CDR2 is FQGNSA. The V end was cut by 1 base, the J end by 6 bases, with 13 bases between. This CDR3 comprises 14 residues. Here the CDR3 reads CASSLGGGGGEQYF. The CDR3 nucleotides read TGTGCCAGCAGCTTAGGAGGAGGGGGTGGCGAGCAGTACTTC.

The CDR3: CASSSNIGGTEAFF. CDR3 coding DNA: TGTGCCAGCAGTTCGAATATTGGGGGAACTGAAGCTTTCTTT. This chain joins TRBV12-3 or TRBV12-4 and TRBJ1-1; TRBD1 might be the D (5 bases). V was shortened by 4 bases and J by 5 bases, with 14 bases between the two germline ends. This CDR3 has 14 amino acids.

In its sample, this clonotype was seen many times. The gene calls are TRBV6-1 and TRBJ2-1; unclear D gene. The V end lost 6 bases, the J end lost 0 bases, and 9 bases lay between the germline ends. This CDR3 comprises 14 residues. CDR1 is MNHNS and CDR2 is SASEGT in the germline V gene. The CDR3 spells CASRAVSSYNEQFF. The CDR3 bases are TGTGCCAGCAGGGCGGTAAGCTCCTACAATGAGCAGTTCTTC.

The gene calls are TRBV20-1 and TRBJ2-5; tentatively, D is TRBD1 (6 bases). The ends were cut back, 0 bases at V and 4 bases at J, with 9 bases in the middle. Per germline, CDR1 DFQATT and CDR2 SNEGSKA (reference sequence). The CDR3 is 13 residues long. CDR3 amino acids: CSARDAGVETQYF. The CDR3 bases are TGCAGTGCTAGAGATGCAGGGGTAGAGACCCAGTACTTC.

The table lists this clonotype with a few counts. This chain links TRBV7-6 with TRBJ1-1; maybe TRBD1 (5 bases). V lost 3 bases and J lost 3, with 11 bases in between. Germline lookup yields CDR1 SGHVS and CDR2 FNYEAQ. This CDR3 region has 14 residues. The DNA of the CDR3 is TGTGCCAGCAGCTTTGGGACGGGTGACACTGAAGCTTTCTTT. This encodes CASSFGTGDTEAFF.

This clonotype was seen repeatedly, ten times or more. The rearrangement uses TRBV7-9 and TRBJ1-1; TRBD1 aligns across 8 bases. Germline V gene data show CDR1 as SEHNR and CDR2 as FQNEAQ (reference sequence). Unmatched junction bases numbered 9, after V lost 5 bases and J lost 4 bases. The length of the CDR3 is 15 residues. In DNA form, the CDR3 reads TGTGCCAGCAGCGCCACAGGGGGATGGAGCACTGAAGCTTTCTTT. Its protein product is CASSATGGWSTEAFF.

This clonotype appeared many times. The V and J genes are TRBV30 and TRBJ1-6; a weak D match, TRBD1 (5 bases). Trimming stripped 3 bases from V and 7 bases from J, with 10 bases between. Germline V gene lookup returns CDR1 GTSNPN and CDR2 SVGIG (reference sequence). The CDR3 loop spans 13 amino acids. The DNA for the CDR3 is TGTGCCTGGAGAACAGGACCGAATTCACCCCTCCACTTT. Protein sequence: CAWRTGPNSPLHF.

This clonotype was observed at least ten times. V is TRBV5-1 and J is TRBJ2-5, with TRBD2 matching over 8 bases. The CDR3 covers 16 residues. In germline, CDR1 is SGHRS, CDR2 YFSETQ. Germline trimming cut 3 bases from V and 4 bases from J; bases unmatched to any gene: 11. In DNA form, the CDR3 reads TGCGCCAGCAGCTCGACTAGCGCGGGAGTTTTAGAGACCCAGTACTTC. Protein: CASSSTSAGVLETQYF.

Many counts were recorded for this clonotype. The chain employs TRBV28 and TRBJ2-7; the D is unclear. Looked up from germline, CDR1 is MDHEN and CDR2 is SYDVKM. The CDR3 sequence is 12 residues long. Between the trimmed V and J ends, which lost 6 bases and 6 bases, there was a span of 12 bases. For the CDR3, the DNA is TGTGCCAGCAGGTCGAATAGTCCCGAGCAGTACTTC. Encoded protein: CASRSNSPEQYF.

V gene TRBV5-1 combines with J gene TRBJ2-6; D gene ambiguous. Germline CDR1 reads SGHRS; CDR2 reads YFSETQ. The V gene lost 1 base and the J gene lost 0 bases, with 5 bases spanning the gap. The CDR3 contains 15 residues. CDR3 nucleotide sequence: TGCGCCAGCAGCTTGAGTAGCTCTGGGGCCAACGTCCTGACTTTC. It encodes CASSLSSSGANVLTF. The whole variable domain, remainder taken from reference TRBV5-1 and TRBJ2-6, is KAGVTQTPRYLIKTRGQQVTLSCSPISGHRSVSWYQQTPGQGLQFLFEYFSETQRNKGNFPGRFSGRQFSNSRSEMNVSTLELGDSALYLCASSLSSSGANVLTFGAGSRLTVL.

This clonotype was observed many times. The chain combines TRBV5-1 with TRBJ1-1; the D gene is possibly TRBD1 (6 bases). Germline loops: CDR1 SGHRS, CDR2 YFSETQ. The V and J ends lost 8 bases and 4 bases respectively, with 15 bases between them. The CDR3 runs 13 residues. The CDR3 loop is CASRTGTGTEAFF. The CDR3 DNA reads TGCGCCAGTCGAACAGGGACCGGCACTGAAGCTTTCTTT.

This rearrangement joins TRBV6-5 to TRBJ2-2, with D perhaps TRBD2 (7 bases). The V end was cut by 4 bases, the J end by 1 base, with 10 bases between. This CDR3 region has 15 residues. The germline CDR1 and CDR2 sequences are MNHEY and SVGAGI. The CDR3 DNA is TGTGCCAGCAGTTGGGGGGGACAGAACACCGGGGAGCTGTTTTTT. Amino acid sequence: CASSWGGQNTGELFF.

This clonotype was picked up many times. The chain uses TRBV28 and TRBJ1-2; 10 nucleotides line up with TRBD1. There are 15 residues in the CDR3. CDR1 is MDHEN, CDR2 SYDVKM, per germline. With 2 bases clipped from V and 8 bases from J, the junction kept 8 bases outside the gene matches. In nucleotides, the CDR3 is TGTGCCAGCAGTTTAAGCTTGGGACAGGGGAGAGGCTACACCTTC. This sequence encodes CASSLSLGQGRGYTF.

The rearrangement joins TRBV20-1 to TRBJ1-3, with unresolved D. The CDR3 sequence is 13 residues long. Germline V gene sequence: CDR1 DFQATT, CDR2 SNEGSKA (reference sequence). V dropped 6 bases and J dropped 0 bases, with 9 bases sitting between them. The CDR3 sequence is CSAQTSSGNTIYF. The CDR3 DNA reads TGCAGTGCCCAGACAAGCTCTGGAAACACCATATATTTT.

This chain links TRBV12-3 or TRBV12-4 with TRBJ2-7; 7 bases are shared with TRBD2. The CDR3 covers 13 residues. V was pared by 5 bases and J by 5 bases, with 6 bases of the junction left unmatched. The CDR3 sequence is CASSLSGGNEQYF. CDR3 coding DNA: TGTGCCAGCAGTCTCTCCGGGGGGAACGAGCAGTACTTC.

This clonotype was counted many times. The CDR3 DNA follows: TGTGCCAGCCGATTGGGGGGCAGGGAGACCCAGTACTTC. Translating it yields CASRLGGRETQYF. The rearrangement joins TRBV7-2 to TRBJ2-5; D may correspond to TRBD1 or TRBD2 (6 bases each). Trimming cost V 8 bases and J 5 bases, with 15 bases left between them. The CDR3 has 13 residues. Looked up from germline, CDR1 is SGHTA and CDR2 is FQGNSA.

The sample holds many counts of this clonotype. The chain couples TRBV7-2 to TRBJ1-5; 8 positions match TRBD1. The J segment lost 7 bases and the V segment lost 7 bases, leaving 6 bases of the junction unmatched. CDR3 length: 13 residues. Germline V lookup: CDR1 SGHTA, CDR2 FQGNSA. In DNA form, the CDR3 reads TGTGCCAGCACGGGACAGGTCAACCAGCCCCAGCATTTT. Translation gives CASTGQVNQPQHF.

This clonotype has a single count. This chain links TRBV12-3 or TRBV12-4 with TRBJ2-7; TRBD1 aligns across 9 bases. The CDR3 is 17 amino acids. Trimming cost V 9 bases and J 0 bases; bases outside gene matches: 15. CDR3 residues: CARRDRVSDSYSYEQYF. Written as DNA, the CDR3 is TGTGCCAGGCGGGACAGGGTTTCTGATAGTTACTCCTACGAGCAGTACTTC.

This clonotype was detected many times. The CDR3 DNA is TGTGCCAGTAGTATGGCTGGGACAGGGGTATATGGCTACACCTTC. It yields the protein CASSMAGTGVYGYTF. The rearrangement joins TRBV19 to TRBJ1-2, with 10 positions matching TRBD1. Germline trimming cut 3 bases from V and 5 bases from J; bases unmatched to any gene: 6. The CDR3 is 15 amino acids. CDR1 and CDR2 (germline): LNHDA, SQIVND (reference sequence). Variable domain in full (rest from reference TRBV19 and TRBJ1-2): DGGITQSPKYLFRKEGQNVTLSCEQNLNHDAMYWYRQDPGQGLRLIYYSQIVNDFQKGDIAEGYSVSREKKESFPLTVTSAQKNPTAFYLCASSMAGTGVYGYTFGSGTRLTVV.

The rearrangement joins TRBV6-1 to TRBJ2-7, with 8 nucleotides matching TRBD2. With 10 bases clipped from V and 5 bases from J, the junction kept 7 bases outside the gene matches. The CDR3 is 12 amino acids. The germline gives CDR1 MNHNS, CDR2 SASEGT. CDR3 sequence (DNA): TGTGCCACCCTGCGGGGGGCGGACGAGCAGTACTTC. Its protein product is CATLRGADEQYF.

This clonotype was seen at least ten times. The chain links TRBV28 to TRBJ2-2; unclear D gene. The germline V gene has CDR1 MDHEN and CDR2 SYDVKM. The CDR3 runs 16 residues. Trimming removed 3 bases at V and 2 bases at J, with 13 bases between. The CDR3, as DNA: TGTGCCAGCAGTTTGGTGCGTCAACCTAACACCGGGGAGCTGTTTTTT. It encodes CASSLVRQPNTGELFF.

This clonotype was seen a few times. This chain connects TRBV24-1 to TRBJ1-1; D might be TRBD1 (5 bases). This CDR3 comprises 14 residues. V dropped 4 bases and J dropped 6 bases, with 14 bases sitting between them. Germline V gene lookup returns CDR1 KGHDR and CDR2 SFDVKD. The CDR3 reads CATSDPGGTAEAFF. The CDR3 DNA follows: TGTGCCACCAGTGACCCAGGAGGGACGGCTGAAGCTTTCTTT.

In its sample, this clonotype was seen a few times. The CDR3 here is CASSYYGTGREQYF. CDR3 DNA: TGTGCCAGCAGTTACTATGGGACAGGGAGGGAGCAGTACTTC. The chain is built from TRBV6-5 and TRBJ2-7; 9 bases match TRBD1. The ends lost 1 base at V and 7 bases at J; junction bases unmatched: 5. The germline CDR1 and CDR2 sequences are MNHEY and SVGAGI. This CDR3 is 14 amino acids long.

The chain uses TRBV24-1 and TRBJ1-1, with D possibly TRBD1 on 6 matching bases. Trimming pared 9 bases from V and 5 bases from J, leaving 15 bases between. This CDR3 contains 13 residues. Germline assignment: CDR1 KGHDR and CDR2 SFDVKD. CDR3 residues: CATVNREGTEAFF. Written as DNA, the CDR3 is TGTGCCACCGTTAACAGGGAGGGGACTGAAGCTTTCTTT.

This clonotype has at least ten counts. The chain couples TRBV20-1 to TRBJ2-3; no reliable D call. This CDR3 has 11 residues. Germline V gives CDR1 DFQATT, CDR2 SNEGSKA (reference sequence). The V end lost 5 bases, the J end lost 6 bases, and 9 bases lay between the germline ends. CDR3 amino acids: CSAHTLDTQYF. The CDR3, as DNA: TGCAGTGCTCACACCCTGGATACGCAGTATTTT.

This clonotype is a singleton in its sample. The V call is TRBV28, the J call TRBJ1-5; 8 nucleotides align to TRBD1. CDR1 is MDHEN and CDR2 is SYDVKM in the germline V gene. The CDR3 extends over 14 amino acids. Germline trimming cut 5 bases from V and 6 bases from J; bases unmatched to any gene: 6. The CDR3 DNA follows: TGTGCCAGCAGTCGCGGACAGGGCGTTCAGCCCCAGCATTTT. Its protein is CASSRGQGVQPQHF.

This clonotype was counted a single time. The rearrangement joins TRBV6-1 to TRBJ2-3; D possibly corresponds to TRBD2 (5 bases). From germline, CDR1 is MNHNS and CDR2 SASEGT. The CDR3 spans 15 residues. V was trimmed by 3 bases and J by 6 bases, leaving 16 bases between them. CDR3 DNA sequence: TGTGCCAGCAGTGAGAGGGAATCAACTTGGGATACGCAGTATTTT. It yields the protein CASSERESTWDTQYF.

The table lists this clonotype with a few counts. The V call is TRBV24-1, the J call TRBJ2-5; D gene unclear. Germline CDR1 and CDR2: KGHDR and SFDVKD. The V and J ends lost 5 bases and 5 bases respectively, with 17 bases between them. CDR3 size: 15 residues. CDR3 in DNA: TGTGCCACCAGTGGGCAGCTAAATGGGAAGGAGACCCAGTACTTC. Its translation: CATSGQLNGKETQYF.